This TCR beta chain stems from a study of T cells in narcolepsy. Sequencing was performed with immunoSEQ multiplex PCR; in TCRdb, only in-frame clones are kept and a portion is missing. The sample has tens of thousands of clones; 75% to 90% are singletons. Findings and caveats of the study: Autoreactive HCRT-specific and TRIB2-specific clonotypes were marked in same-patient CSF-versus-blood CD4+ comparisons. Blood of same and different patients, but not healthy controls, reportedly held recurring autoreactive clonotypes.

Germline V lookup: CDR1 MNHEY, CDR2 SMNVEV (reference sequence). The junction had 4 bases not matched to a gene; V was cut back by 5 bases and J by 7 bases. The length of the CDR3 is 15 residues. To note about this clone: The antigen remains unidentified.

Sample: CD45RA- memory CD4+ T cells from PBMCs. The chain employs TRBV27 and TRBJ1-6; 11 bases agree with TRBD1. This sequence originates from a human donor with narcolepsy. The CDR3 DNA is TGTGCCAGCAGTCGGGACAGGGGGACCAATTCACCCCTCCACTTT. Translating gives CASSRDRGTNSPLHF.